A selection of T cell receptor beta chains follows, all from one sample in a study of ipilimumab plus nivolumab after autologous stem cell transplantation. Assay: immunoSEQ multiplex PCR; the TCRdb copy retains only in-frame clones and omits some. The data show about 18,000 clones, approximately 80% seen once. The starting material was PBMCs, obtained in a trial of ipilimumab plus nivolumab as post-transplant consolidation. These receptors were taken from a male donor with diffuse large B-cell lymphoma. Each CDR3 is given with its conserved first and last residue. A D gene is named only where the DNA matches it firmly. Expanded clones are given a class, and other clones once, few, many or no size at all.

NA TRBJ1-1 TRBV5-1 NA TGCGCCAGCTCGAGGGGAACCCAATCCGGGGAAGCTTTCTTT CASSRGTQSGEAFF
once TRBJ2-2 TRBV9 NA TGTGCCAGCAGCGTAGAAGGGACCGGGGAGCTGTTTTTT CASSVEGTGELFF
NA TRBJ2-5 TRBV18 NA TGTGCCAGCTCACCACCTGCGGGGGCTGAAGAGACCCAGTACTTC CASSPPAGAEETQYF
once TRBJ2-5 TRBV27 TRBD2 TGTGCCAGCAGCTTGACCTTAGCGGGGGCCCAAGAGACCCAGTACTTC CASSLTLAGAQETQYF
NA TRBJ1-2 TRBV2 NA TGTGCCAGCAGCGTACAGGGTTCCGCAAACTATGGCTACACCTTC CASSVQGSANYGYTF
NA TRBJ1-2 TRBV5-1 NA TGCGCCAGCAGCCCGGACAGCCAGGGATATGGCTACACCTTC CASSPDSQGYGYTF
NA TRBJ2-2 TRBV7-2 TRBD2 TGTGCCAGCAGCCGGGGACTAGCGAACACCGGGGAGCTGTTTTTT CASSRGLANTGELFF
NA TRBJ2-1 TRBV7-2 TRBD1 TGTGCCAGCAGCCCAGACAGGGGTAGCAATGAGCAGTTCTTC CASSPDRGSNEQFF
once TRBJ1-2 TRBV10-3 NA TGTGCCATCAGCGTCTCCTATACAGTACACTCTAACTATGGCTACACCTTC CAISVSYTVHSNYGYTF
NA TRBJ2-1 TRBV2 NA TGTGCCAGCAGCGTTCAGGGGAGCTCCTACAATGAGCAGTTCTTC CASSVQGSSYNEQFF
NA TRBJ1-6 TRBV6-4 NA TGTGCCAGCAGTGACTCCCCTTACTCACCCCTCCACTTT CASSDSPYSPLHF
NA TRBJ2-5 TRBV6-6 NA TGTGCCAGCAGTCCAGGGATCCAAGAGACCCAGTACTTC CASSPGIQETQYF
NA TRBJ2-5 TRBV29-1 NA TGCAGCGTTGAGAAGGACGTCCCATCTCAAGAGACCCAGTACTTC CSVEKDVPSQETQYF
few TRBJ2-3 TRBV29-1 TRBD2 TGCAGCGTCCCTCTGGCGGGGGGGCCCGGAGATACGCAGTATTTT CSVPLAGGPGDTQYF
NA TRBJ1-6 TRBV15 NA TGTGCCACCAGCAGTTTTACGGGGTTGGATTCACCCCTCCACTTT CATSSFTGLDSPLHF
NA TRBJ2-7 TRBV6-6 TRBD2 TGTGCCAGCAGACCTAGCGGGGGAGCCCTAGAGCAGTACTTC CASRPSGGALEQYF
NA TRBJ1-4 TRBV4-1 NA TGCGCCAGCAGCCGCCTGCTTGGTGAAAAACTGTTTTTT CASSRLLGEKLFF
few TRBJ2-2 TRBV6-4 TRBD1 TGTGCCAGCAGTCCCGACAGGGCCACCGGGGAGCTGTTTTTT CASSPDRATGELFF
NA TRBJ2-2 TRBV28 TRBD1 TGTGCCAGCAGTCCCCGGACAGGGACCGGGGAGCTGTTTTTT CASSPRTGTGELFF
NA TRBJ1-4 TRBV27 NA TGTGCCAGCAGTCCACAGGGCGGGGATGAAAAACTGTTTTTT CASSPQGGDEKLFF
NA TRBJ2-3 TRBV4-1 TRBD2 TGCGCCAGCAGACGGACTAGCGGCACAGATACGCAGTATTTT CASRRTSGTDTQYF
NA TRBJ2-1 TRBV10-2 NA TGCGCCAGCAGTCACAATGAGCAGTTCTTC CASSHNEQFF
few TRBJ2-7 TRBV5-5 NA TGTGCCAGCAGCTCTTCCGGGACCGGGGGCAGGGAGCAGTACTTC CASSSSGTGGREQYF
NA TRBJ2-3 TRBV29-1 TRBD2 TGCAGCGTGGACGGACTAGCGGGGGGCACAGATACGCAGTATTTT CSVDGLAGGTDTQYF
few TRBJ2-7 TRBV21-1 NA TGTGCCAGCAGCAAAGTCCCGGGGGCGCGTTACGAGCAGTACTTC CASSKVPGARYEQYF
NA TRBJ1-2 TRBV4-3 TRBD1 TGCGCCAGCAGCCAAGATGCGGGAGCCAGGGGGTCATATGGCTACACCTTC CASSQDAGARGSYGYTF
NA TRBJ2-7 TRBV7-2 TRBD2 TGTGCCAGCAGCTTTAGCGGGGGGGGGCGGGAGCAGTACTTC CASSFSGGGREQYF
NA TRBJ2-5 TRBV6-6 TRBD2 TGTGCCAGCAGACCCGGGACTAGCAGTCAAGAGACCCAGTACTTC CASRPGTSSQETQYF
NA TRBJ2-3 TRBV19 TRBD2 TGTGCCAGTAGTATCCCTGGACTAGCGGGGGGGGATACGCAGTATTTT CASSIPGLAGGDTQYF
NA TRBJ2-1 TRBV18 TRBD1 TGTGCCAGCTCACCAGGGGACAGGCGGCATGAGCAGTTCTTC CASSPGDRRHEQFF
NA TRBJ1-4 TRBV6-5 NA TGTGCCAGCAGCCGGAGGGAGAATGAAAAACTGTTTTTT CASSRRENEKLFF
NA TRBJ1-5 TRBV11-2 NA TGTGCCAGCAGCAAAACACCCTCTCAGCCCCAGCATTTT CASSKTPSQPQHF
NA TRBJ2-2 TRBV5-1 NA TGCGCCAGCAGCTTTACCAGGGCGAACACCGGGGAGCTGTTTTTT CASSFTRANTGELFF
few TRBJ2-1 TRBV5-6 NA TGTGCCAGCTCGATAGCGCGTTCCTACAATGAGCAGTTCTTC CASSIARSYNEQFF
NA TRBJ1-1 TRBV19 TRBD1 TGTGCCAGCCATACCCCTGGACAGGGTTCGAGGACTGAAGCTTTCTTT CASHTPGQGSRTEAFF
NA TRBJ1-3 TRBV5-5 NA TGTGCCAGCAGCTTGGGTTTACAGAATGGAAACACCATATATTTT CASSLGLQNGNTIYF
NA TRBJ2-1 TRBV5-1 NA TGCGCCAGCAGCTTGGACGGGGTTTCTTTAATGGATGAGCAGTTCTTC CASSLDGVSLMDEQFF
NA TRBJ2-7 TRBV15 NA TGTGCCACCAGCAACCTCCCAGGGTTGACGGTCGAGCAGTACTTC CATSNLPGLTVEQYF
NA TRBJ2-7 TRBV7-6 TRBD1 TGTGCCAGCAGCTTGGGGGACAGGGGGCTACAGTACTTC CASSLGDRGLQYF
NA TRBJ2-1 TRBV19 TRBD1 TGTGCCAGTGCCCAGTCCGGGACAGGGCAGTTCTTC CASAQSGTGQFF
NA TRBJ2-7 TRBV6-1 TRBD1 TGTGCCAGCAGTTTAGGGACAGGGGCCTACGAGCAGTACTTC CASSLGTGAYEQYF
once TRBJ2-2 TRBV7-2 TRBD1 TGTGCCAGCAGAAACGACAGGGTTTACACCGGGGAGCTGTTTTTT CASRNDRVYTGELFF
NA TRBJ2-3 TRBV2 TRBD2 TGTGCCAGCAGGACCTGGGAAGCGGGGGCGAAAGGATTTGCTAGCACAGATACGCAGTATTTT CASRTWEAGAKGFASTDTQYF
once TRBJ1-2 TRBV27 NA TGTGCCAGCAGTTTAGTTCCGGGACTAGCTAACTATGGCTACACCTTC CASSLVPGLANYGYTF
NA TRBJ1-3 TRBV2 NA TGTGCCAGCCGTTCAGGGATTGATGGAAACACCATATATTTT CASRSGIDGNTIYF
NA TRBJ2-1 TRBV28 TRBD2 TGTGCCAGCCTACCCGGGGGGGTATTCTACAATGAGCAGTTCTTC CASLPGGVFYNEQFF
NA TRBJ2-1 TRBV9 TRBD2 TGTGCCAGCAGCGTAGTGGGGCGGGGGGGCTACGGTGAGCAGTTCTTC CASSVVGRGGYGEQFF
NA TRBJ2-1 TRBV7-9 NA TGTGCCAGCAGCTTAGGCCTAAGGACTTTCTCCCCTGTTGAGCAGTTCTTC CASSLGLRTFSPVEQFF
NA TRBJ1-3 TRBV30 NA TGTGCCTGGAGTGCACTACTCTCTGGAAACACCATATATTTT CAWSALLSGNTIYF
few TRBJ2-2 TRBV12-5 NA TGTGCTAGTGGTACTTCTCTCAGCGCCGGGGAGCTGTTTTTT CASGTSLSAGELFF
few TRBJ1-6 TRBV7-9 TRBD1 TGTGCCAGCAGCTGGGGGACAGGGGGCCTTTCACCCCTCCACTTT CASSWGTGGLSPLHF
few TRBJ2-3 TRBV6-5 TRBD1 TGTGCCAGCAGTTACTCGATGGAGGACAGGGATACGCAGTATTTT CASSYSMEDRDTQYF
few TRBJ1-2 TRBV18 NA TGTGCCAGCTCACCACGGCAGGATGTGTATGGCTACACCTTC CASSPRQDVYGYTF
NA TRBJ1-2 TRBV5-1 NA TGCGCCAGCGCAGGAGAAAACTATGGCTACACCTTC CASAGENYGYTF
NA TRBJ1-2 TRBV19 TRBD1 TGTGCCAGTAGTTCGCCGGGACAGGGGGCGGGCAATCGTGGCTACACCTTC CASSSPGQGAGNRGYTF
NA TRBJ2-5 TRBV5-1 TRBD1 TGCGCCAGCAGCATAGGACAGGCCCTATCTGGGGAGACCCAGTACTTC CASSIGQALSGETQYF
NA TRBJ1-6 TRBV4-1 NA TGCGCCAGCAGCCCGGCGGGGCCAAATTCACCCCTCCACTTT CASSPAGPNSPLHF
few TRBJ1-3 TRBV5-1 TRBD1 TGCGCCAGCAGCTTGGAAGGGGGCGCTGGAAACACCATATATTTT CASSLEGGAGNTIYF
once TRBJ1-2 TRBV10-3 TRBD1 TGTGCCATCAGGACAGGGTCTGATGGCTACACCTTC CAIRTGSDGYTF